This T cell receptor beta chain originates from a study of T cells in Graves' hyperthyroidism and ophthalmopathy. The source material, RNA transcripts, was used to amplify TCR beta CDR3 regions. The HTBI primer set served for first-round RT-PCR of the TCR CDR3. TCRdb redid the calling of the multiplex PCR reads with MiXCR, one entry per CDR3 protein. The sample has about 420,000 distinct CDR3 sequences, about 13% seen once. Uncontrolled infection, other autoimmune disease, pregnancy or lactation excluded patients. Diagnostic decisions used clinical symptoms, serum thyroxine and TRAb, thyroid ultrasound and orbital computed tomography. Using roughly 9.4 ml of fresh peripheral blood, PBMCs were prepared. General study results and limits: The blood repertoire included most of the expanded thyroid clonotypes above 0.001.

The sample holds a few counts of this clonotype. Antigen specificity is unknown. V lost 5 bases and J lost 4; bases outside the gene matches: 9. This CDR3 contains 15 residues. CDR1 is SGHRS, CDR2 YFSETQ, per germline. The chain couples TRBV5-1 to TRBJ2-5; 9 bases agree with TRBD2. The sequence was collected from a woman aged 18 to 35 with Graves' hyperthyroidism. Material for sequencing was blood. The CDR3 sequence is CASSNSGSSGETQYF. The CDR3 nucleotides are TGCGCCAGCAGTAATAGCGGGAGTTCGGGAGAGACCCAGTACTTC.